These 6 T cell receptor beta chains were sequenced from one sample in a study of shared clonotypes between healthy human individuals. The data were produced by immunoSEQ multiplex PCR, yet TCRdb's version contains in-frame clones alone and is incomplete. The data contain roughly 2.2 million clones, under 95% of them singletons. The sample comprised naive CD4+ T cells from PBMCs. The sample's subset: CD45RA+ positively selected. The receptors derive from a man younger than 30 in good health. Some clones in this sample may be carry-over from other donors' samples.

Points on this clone: Other DNA sequences of this sample code for an identical CDR3. This chain links TRBV28 with TRBJ2-1; 10 nucleotides line up with TRBD2. V lost 5 bases to trimming and J lost 2 bases; unmatched junction nucleotides: 3. This CDR3 has 15 residues. Germline loops: CDR1 MDHEN, CDR2 SYDVKM. For the CDR3, the DNA is TGTGCCAGCAGTCGGACTAGCGGTACCTACAATGAGCAGTTCTTC. As protein: CASSRTSGTYNEQFF.

The CDR3 here is CASSEVGGWGYTF. The CDR3 DNA reads as TGTGCCAGCAGTGAAGTAGGGGGCTGGGGCTACACCTTC. The chain has TRBV25-1 and TRBJ1-2; 7 bases are a match to TRBD1. Germline V lookup: CDR1 MGHDK, CDR2 SYGVNS. Trimming cost V 2 bases and J 8 bases; bases outside gene matches: 5. The CDR3 is made up of 13 amino acids.

This chain uses TRBV18 with TRBJ1-2; a possible D gene is TRBD1 (6 bases). Germline-derived CDR1 and CDR2 are KGHSH and LQKENI. CDR3 length: 14 amino acids. Trimming pared 5 bases from V and 5 bases from J, leaving 15 bases between. The CDR3 region has the DNA TGTGCCAGCTCATCCGACGGCAGGGGTTATGGCTACACCTTC. Translation gives CASSSDGRGYGYTF.

This clone was seen only a few times. CDR3 coding DNA: TGCGCCAGCAGCCAGGATGGGGGCGTTCAGCCCCAGCATTTT. It is translated as CASSQDGGVQPQHF. V usage is TRBV4-3 and J usage is TRBJ1-5; possibly TRBD1 for D (6 bases). V was shortened by 3 bases and J by 6 bases, with 12 bases between the two germline ends. Per germline, CDR1 LGHNA and CDR2 YSLEER. The CDR3 loop spans 14 amino acids.

This chain connects TRBV6-1 to TRBJ1-2; D is possibly TRBD1 (6 bases). CDR3 size: 15 residues. CDR1 is MNHNS and CDR2 is SASEGT in the germline V gene. The germline V and J ends were trimmed by 6 bases and 4 bases, with 18 bases remaining between them. CDR3 nucleotides: TGTGCCAGCAGGGCAGGGGACATCGGTAGCTATGGCTACACCTTC. Translated: CASRAGDIGSYGYTF.

The chain employs TRBV5-1 and TRBJ2-2, with D possibly being TRBD2 (6 bases). The germline gives CDR1 SGHRS, CDR2 YFSETQ. The CDR3 is made up of 15 amino acids. The germline V and J ends were trimmed by 3 bases and 5 bases, with 14 bases remaining between them. The CDR3 is CASSSFLGGTGELFF. The CDR3 nucleotides are TGCGCCAGCAGCTCTTTCCTCGGGGGAACCGGGGAGCTGTTTTTT. The full variable domain, completed using reference TRBV5-1 and TRBJ2-2, is KAGVTQTPRYLIKTRGQQVTLSCSPISGHRSVSWYQQTPGQGLQFLFEYFSETQRNKGNFPGRFSGRQFSNSRSEMNVSTLELGDSALYLCASSSFLGGTGELFFGEGSRLTVL.